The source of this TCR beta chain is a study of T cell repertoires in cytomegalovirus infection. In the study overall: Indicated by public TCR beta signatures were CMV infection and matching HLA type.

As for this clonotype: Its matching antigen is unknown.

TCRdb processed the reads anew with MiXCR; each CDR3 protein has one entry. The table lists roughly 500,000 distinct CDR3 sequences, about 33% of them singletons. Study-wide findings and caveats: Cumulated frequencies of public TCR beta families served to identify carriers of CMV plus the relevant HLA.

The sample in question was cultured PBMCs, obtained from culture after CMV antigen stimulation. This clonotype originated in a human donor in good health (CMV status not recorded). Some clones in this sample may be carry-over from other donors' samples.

In nucleotides, the CDR3 is TGTGCCAGCTCACCGGTCGAGGCAGGGAGGGACTATGGCTACACCTTC. Translation: CASSPVEAGRDYGYTF. This chain joins TRBV18 and TRBJ1-2; tentatively, D is TRBD1 (5 bases). CDR1 is KGHSH, CDR2 LQKENI, per germline. Trimming left V 3 bases short and J 3 bases short, with 17 bases between. The CDR3 loop spans 16 amino acids.